These 12 T cell receptor beta chains were sequenced from one sample in a study of cytomegalovirus exposure and HLA in healthy donors. This PCR relied on a set of 60 Vbeta primers and 13 Jbeta primers. Libraries were prepared by immunoSEQ multiplex PCR; TCRdb keeps only in-frame clonotypes and omits some of them. Counted here are 150,000 to 200,000 clones, more than 75% occurring once; the ten biggest clones make up 2% to 2.5%. The sequencing sample was made of PBMCs. These receptors came from a woman aged 25 to 45 in good health and CMV-seropositive.

This chain joins TRBV29-1 and TRBJ2-2; D is ambiguous. Trimming pared 6 bases from V and 0 bases from J, leaving 8 bases between. The CDR3 is 13 amino acids. Germline CDR1 reads SQVTM; CDR2 reads ANQGSEA. CDR3 coding DNA: TGCAGCGTCCGAGGTTCGAACACCGGGGAGCTGTTTTTT. It yields the protein CSVRGSNTGELFF.

The chain has TRBV5-1 and TRBJ2-7, with D possibly TRBD1 on 6 matching bases. V dropped 7 bases and J dropped 0 bases, with 14 bases sitting between them. There are 14 residues in the CDR3. Germline V CDR1 and CDR2: SGHRS, YFSETQ. The CDR3 nucleotides read TGCGCCAGCGGCCGGGACATCAACTCCTACGAGCAGTACTTC. This codes for CASGRDINSYEQYF.

The chain couples TRBV5-6 to TRBJ1-5; maybe TRBD1 (6 bases). V shed 1 base and J shed 0 bases, with 17 bases lying between them. Germline V gives CDR1 SGHDT, CDR2 YYEEEE. This CDR3 has 18 amino acids. The CDR3 sequence is CASSLMTAGAYSNQPQHF. CDR3 DNA sequence: TGTGCCAGCAGCTTGATGACGGCAGGGGCTTATAGCAATCAGCCCCAGCATTTT. Based on the CDR3 plus reference TRBV5-6 and TRBJ1-5, the full variable domain is DAGVTQSPTHLIKTRGQQVTLRCSPKSGHDTVSWYQQALGQGPQFIFQYYEEEERQRGNFPDRFSGHQFPNYSSELNVNALLLGDSALYLCASSLMTAGAYSNQPQHFGDGTRLSIL.

The chain combines TRBV7-8 with TRBJ1-2, with 10 bases fitting TRBD1. This CDR3 comprises 16 residues. Germline V gene lookup returns CDR1 SGHVS and CDR2 FQNEAQ. V was clipped by 5 bases and J by 2 bases; unmatched bases: 8. Here the CDR3 reads CASSVPPGQGNYGYTF. The DNA of the CDR3 is TGTGCCAGCAGCGTGCCGCCGGGACAGGGGAACTATGGCTACACCTTC.

This clone was detected only a few times. This chain connects TRBV7-2 to TRBJ2-3; 8 bases match TRBD2. The CDR3 totals 16 residues. Germline V gene sequence: CDR1 SGHTA, CDR2 FQGNSA. With 1 base clipped from V and 7 bases from J, the junction kept 10 bases outside the gene matches. The CDR3 nucleotides are TGTGCCAGCAGCTTAGGGCCCGGGGGGGCGGGAAATACGCAGTATTTT. Translation: CASSLGPGGAGNTQYF.

This chain uses TRBV6-5 with TRBJ2-7; 8 nucleotides agree with TRBD2. The CDR3 spans 14 residues. Germline V gene data show CDR1 as MNHEY and CDR2 as SVGAGI. The V and J ends lost 8 bases and 6 bases, in that order; junction bases with no gene match: 12. CDR3 protein: CASGRFGGAREQYF. Written as DNA, the CDR3 is TGTGCCAGCGGGCGGTTCGGGGGGGCGCGCGAGCAGTACTTC.

The CDR3 loop is CASIPRTGGGETQYF. CDR3 sequence (DNA): TGCGCCAGCATTCCCCGGACAGGGGGCGGAGAGACCCAGTACTTC. V gene TRBV5-1 combines with J gene TRBJ2-5; 11 bases fit TRBD1. CDR1 and CDR2 from the germline V gene are SGHRS and YFSETQ. V was pared by 6 bases and J by 4 bases, with 8 bases of the junction left unmatched. The CDR3 is 15 amino acids. The whole variable domain, remainder taken from reference TRBV5-1 and TRBJ2-5, is KAGVTQTPRYLIKTRGQQVTLSCSPISGHRSVSWYQQTPGQGLQFLFEYFSETQRNKGNFPGRFSGRQFSNSRSEMNVSTLELGDSALYLCASIPRTGGGETQYFGPGTRLLVL.

The CDR3 is CASTTGTGLSYEQYF. The CDR3 DNA reads TGTGCCAGCACTACAGGGACAGGTCTCTCCTACGAGCAGTACTTC. The chain carries TRBV2 and TRBJ2-7, with 8 bases lining up with TRBD1. The CDR3 extends over 15 amino acids. The V gene's germline CDR1 is SNHLY and CDR2 FYNNEI. V shed 7 bases, J shed 0 bases, and the junction held 8 bases outside the gene matches. The whole variable domain, remainder taken from reference TRBV2 and TRBJ2-7, is EPEVTQTPSHQVTQMGQEVILRCVPISNHLYFYWYRQILGQKVEFLVSFYNNEISEKSEIFDDQFSVERPDGSNFTLKIRSTKLEDSAMYFCASTTGTGLSYEQYFGPGTRLTVT.

This clone was counted once. This chain links TRBV19 with TRBJ1-5; D possibly corresponds to TRBD1 (6 bases). This CDR3 comprises 17 residues. V was cut by 3 bases and J by 1 base, with 16 bases left in between. From germline, CDR1 is LNHDA and CDR2 SQIVND (reference sequence). CDR3 loop: CASSILGRGWSNQPQHF. CDR3 DNA: TGTGCCAGTAGTATCCTGGGCAGGGGATGGAGCAATCAGCCCCAGCATTTT.

This chain joins TRBV2 and TRBJ2-1; perhaps TRBD1 as D (6 bases). This CDR3 has 12 residues. Germline V gives CDR1 SNHLY, CDR2 FYNNEI. V lost 6 bases, J lost 7 bases, and 10 bases lay in between. The CDR3 loop is CASSTQGNEQFF. In DNA, the CDR3 is TGTGCCAGCAGCACACAGGGTAATGAGCAGTTCTTC.

The chain couples TRBV11-2 to TRBJ2-3; possibly TRBD2 for D (6 bases). The CDR3 is 14 amino acids. The germline CDR1 and CDR2 sequences are SGHAT and FQNNGV. The V end was cut by 7 bases, the J end by 2 bases, with 13 bases between. The CDR3 nucleotides are TGTGCCAGCACCTTCCGGAGGGACACAGATACGCAGTATTTT. It encodes CASTFRRDTDTQYF.

CDR3 protein: CASKGEYTGELFF. Here the CDR3 DNA reads TGTGCCAGCAAGGGGGAGTACACCGGGGAGCTGTTTTTT. The V gene is TRBV2, the J gene TRBJ2-2; maybe TRBD1 (6 bases). Trimming removed 7 bases at V and 3 bases at J, with 9 bases between. Germline-derived CDR1 and CDR2 are SNHLY and FYNNEI. The CDR3 is 13 amino acids.